What follows describes a single T cell receptor (beta chain). The antigen it recognizes is unknown. Germline and junction disagree at one end, which may indicate a read error. Total RNA and DNA were co-extracted from about 19-30 mg of bulk tissue with the AllPrep DNA/RNA mini kit, without cell sorting. Surgical resection was performed in China between 2015 and early 2016 on roughly 5 patients with histopathologically diagnosed primary liver carcinoma. At the time of sampling, the patients had chronic HBV infection and had not received any treatment. Five spatially separated regions were sampled from each tumor: the superior, inferior, left-lateral and right-lateral poles, plus the tumor centre. According to histology, viable tumor cells made up more than 80% of every tumor sample. Each fresh piece of tumor and adjacent tissue was cut in two, with one half stored in RNAlater at -80 degrees C and the other half sent for histology.

The germline V gene sets CDR1 to MGHRA and CDR2 to YSYEKL. There are 15 amino acids in the CDR3, from cysteine to phenylalanine inclusive. Of the read, only the CDR3 DNA is kept; its 45 bases are in frame from base 1. These data belong to a study of tumor-infiltrating lymphocytes in primary liver carcinoma (TCRdb year 2017). Study-wide context: Of the five patients (three men and two women, aged 30 to 69 years), four had hepatocellular carcinoma and one had combined HCC and intrahepatic cholangiocarcinoma. The study combined TCRbeta repertoire sequencing, expression microarrays and whole-exome sequencing across five regions of each liver tumor, with adjacent normal tissue and blood. The roughly 24 tumor region samples were profiled with Agilent mRNA microarrays so that TCRbeta repertoire diversity could be related to the local molecular phenotype. A total of 35 or so specimens from 5 patients underwent TCRbeta repertoire sequencing, comprising 25 or so tumor regions, 5 adjacent noncancerous liver tissues and 5 peripheral blood samples. Repertoires from technical replicates were highly reproducible, with mean shared-clone rates about 0.88 and correlation coefficients above 0.95. Each sample produced roughly 3.5 to 7.13 million productive TCRbeta reads, and read depth showed no significant difference between tissue types. The five patients had tumors of stage T1-T3 N0M0, with maximum diameters ranging from 4.2 to 10 cm.

Study-level results and caveats: Compared with blood, tumors had a significantly larger share of the repertoire taken up by the top 250 clones (p = 0.039). Only roughly 7.5-25% of top clones appeared in all five regions of a tumor, which suggests that tumor-infiltrating T cells are spatially heterogeneous. Only five or six patients were included in the study, and the authors note that the findings should be validated in a larger study. Consistent with antigen-driven expansion, pairs of tumor regions showed higher repertoire overlap (mean roughly 36%) than either tumor-adjacent pairs (about 17%) or tumor-blood pairs (around 14%). Bulk unsorted samples precluded comparing CD4+ and CD8+ T cell repertoires. Because sequencing covered only the TCR beta chain and unpaired alpha chains were not captured, true repertoire diversity is likely underestimated.

A constant-region primer and ProtoScript II reverse transcriptase were used to reverse-transcribe TCRbeta-specific cDNA from roughly 0.55 ug total RNA. The TCRbeta libraries were prepared through three rounds of nested multiplex PCR following a slightly modified ARM-PCR procedure. The first two PCR rounds used multiplex TRBV1-TRBV30 forward primers with a Cbeta reverse primer, each for approximately 9 cycles. Sample barcodes and Illumina adapters were added in a final 25-cycle PCR using Deep VentR polymerase. Amplicons of 200-500 bp were gel-purified with a QIAquick gel extraction kit before sequencing. TCRbeta amplicons were sequenced on an Illumina HiSeq 2500 with 250-bp paired-end reads. Under the source paper's analysis protocol: Trimmomatic v0.33 was used to quality-trim the reads, and FLASH v1.2.11 was used to merge paired reads so that full CDR3 sequences could be recovered. MiGEC v1.2.1b assigned V, D and J germline segments to the rearranged TCRbeta sequences. Clonotype statistics, along with Shannon-Wiener diversity indices, were calculated using VDJtools v1.0.0. Except for diversity analysis, only each sample's 250 most abundant clonotypes were used in subsequent analyses to reduce sampling bias. TCRdb reran the public reads through fastp at Q25 and MiXCR, keeping productive beta chains. One record per CDR3 amino acid sequence lists the most common genes and DNA. The V and J calls were not made by the authors but by TCRdb's processing. The sample table lists about 60,000 distinct CDR3 sequences, about 65% of them with a count of one. The ten largest clonotypes hold 30% to 40% of the sample.

The sample taken for sequencing was liver tumor tissue from sampling region 4. The sample's cell subset or site label, decoded: tumor region T4, right-lateral pole. The rearrangement joined TRBV4-1 to TRBJ2-7; TRBD2 is possibly the D segment (6 matching bases). The clonotype was recovered from a man aged 35-49 years with primary liver carcinoma and hepatitis B virus infection. This receptor has the CDR3 CASNQDLGGEYEQYF. The DNA is as follows: TGCGCCAGCAACCAAGATTTGGGAGGTGAATACGAGCAGTACTTC.